This T cell receptor beta chain was obtained from a study of radiotherapy plus CTLA-4 blockade in lung cancer. Looked up from germline, CDR1 is WNHNN and CDR2 is SYGVQD (reference sequence). J gave up 7 bases and V 6 bases, and 8 bases lay outside the gene matches. This CDR3 has 15 residues. Some clones are missing from TCRdb's copy, which holds only in-frame ones; the method was immunoSEQ multiplex PCR. Of 45,000 to 55,000 clones in the sample, 79% are singletons; the top ten hold 2.5% to 4%. This specimen consisted of peripheral blood, obtained from a patient treated with radiotherapy plus ipilimumab. This clonotype originated in a human donor with non-small cell lung cancer who had a partial response to radiotherapy plus ipilimumab. The V and J genes are TRBV10-1 and TRBJ2-1; 11 bases map to TRBD1. The DNA for the CDR3 is TGCGCCAGCAGCCGGACAGGGGGCGCAATAAATGAGCAGTTCTTC. It translates to CASSRTGGAINEQFF.